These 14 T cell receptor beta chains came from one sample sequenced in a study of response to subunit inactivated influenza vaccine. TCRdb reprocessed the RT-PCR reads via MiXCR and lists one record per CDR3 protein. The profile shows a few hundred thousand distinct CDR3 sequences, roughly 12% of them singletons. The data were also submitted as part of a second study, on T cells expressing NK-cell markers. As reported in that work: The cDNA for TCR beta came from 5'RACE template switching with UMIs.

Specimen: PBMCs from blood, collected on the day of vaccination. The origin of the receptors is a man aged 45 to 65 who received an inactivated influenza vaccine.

Here the CDR3 DNA reads TGCGCCAGCAGCCAAAGCCCTACGGCGCGCGCTCAGCCCCAGCATTTT. Protein sequence: CASSQSPTARAQPQHF. V usage is TRBV4-1 and J usage is TRBJ1-5, with D hard to call. CDR1 and CDR2 from the germline V gene are MGHRA and YSYEKL. The CDR3 consists of 16 residues. Trimming shortened V by 2 bases and J by 6 bases, and 17 bases separated the two germline ends.

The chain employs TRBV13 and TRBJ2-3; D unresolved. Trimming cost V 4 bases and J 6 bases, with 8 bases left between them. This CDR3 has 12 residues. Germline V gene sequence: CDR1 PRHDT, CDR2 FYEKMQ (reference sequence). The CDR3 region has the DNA TGTGCCAGCAGCTCGACCATGGATACGCAGTATTTT. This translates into CASSSTMDTQYF.

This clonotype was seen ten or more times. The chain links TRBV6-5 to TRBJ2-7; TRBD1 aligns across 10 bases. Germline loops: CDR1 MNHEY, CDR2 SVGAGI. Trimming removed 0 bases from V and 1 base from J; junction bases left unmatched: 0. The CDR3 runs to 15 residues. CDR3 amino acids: CASSYSGQGSYEQYF. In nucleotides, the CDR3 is TGTGCCAGCAGTTACTCGGGACAGGGGTCCTACGAGCAGTACTTC.

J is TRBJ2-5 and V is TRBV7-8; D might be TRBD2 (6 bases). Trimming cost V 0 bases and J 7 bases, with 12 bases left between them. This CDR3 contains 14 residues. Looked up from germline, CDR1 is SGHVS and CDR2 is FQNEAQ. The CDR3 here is CASSLAGGGGTQYF. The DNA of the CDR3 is TGTGCCAGCAGCTTAGCGGGGGGAGGTGGGACCCAGTACTTC.

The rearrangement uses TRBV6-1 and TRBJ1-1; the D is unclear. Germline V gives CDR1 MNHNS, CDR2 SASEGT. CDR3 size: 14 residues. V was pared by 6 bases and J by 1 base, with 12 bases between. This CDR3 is CASSRSWENTEAFF. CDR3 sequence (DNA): TGTGCCAGCAGCAGATCCTGGGAGAACACTGAAGCTTTCTTT.

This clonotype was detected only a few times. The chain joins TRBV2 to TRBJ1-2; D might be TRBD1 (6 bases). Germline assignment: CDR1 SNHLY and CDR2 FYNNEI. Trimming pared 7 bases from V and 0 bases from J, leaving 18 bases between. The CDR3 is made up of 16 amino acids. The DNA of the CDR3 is TGTGCCAGCACCCCTCACTCAGCAGGGGCTAACTATGGCTACACCTTC. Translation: CASTPHSAGANYGYTF.

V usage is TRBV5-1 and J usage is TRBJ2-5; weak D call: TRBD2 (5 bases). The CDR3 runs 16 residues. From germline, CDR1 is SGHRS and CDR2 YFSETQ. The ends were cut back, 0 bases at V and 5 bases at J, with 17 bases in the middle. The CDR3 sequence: CASSLDIRGLRETQYF. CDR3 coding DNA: TGCGCCAGCAGCTTGGATATTAGAGGGTTGCGGGAGACCCAGTACTTC.

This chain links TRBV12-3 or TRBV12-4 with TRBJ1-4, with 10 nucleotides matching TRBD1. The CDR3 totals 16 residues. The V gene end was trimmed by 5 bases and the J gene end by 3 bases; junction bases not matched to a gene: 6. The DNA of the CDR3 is TGTGCCAGCAGTCCCGGGACAGGGGTTCCTAATGAAAAACTGTTTTTT. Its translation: CASSPGTGVPNEKLFF.

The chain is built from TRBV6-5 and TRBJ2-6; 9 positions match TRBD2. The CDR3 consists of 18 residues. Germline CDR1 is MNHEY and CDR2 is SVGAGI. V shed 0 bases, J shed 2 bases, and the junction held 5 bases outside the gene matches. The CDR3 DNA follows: TGTGCCAGCAGTTACTCTGCGGGAGGGCTACCTGGGGCCAACGTCCTGACTTTC. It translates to CASSYSAGGLPGANVLTF.

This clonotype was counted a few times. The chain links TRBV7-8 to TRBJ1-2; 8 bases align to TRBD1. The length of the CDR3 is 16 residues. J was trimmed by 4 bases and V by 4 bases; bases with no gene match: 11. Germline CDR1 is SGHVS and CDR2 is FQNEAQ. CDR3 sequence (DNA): TGTGCCAGCAGCTCGACCCGGACAGGGCCCATCTATGGCTACACCTTC. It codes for CASSSTRTGPIYGYTF.

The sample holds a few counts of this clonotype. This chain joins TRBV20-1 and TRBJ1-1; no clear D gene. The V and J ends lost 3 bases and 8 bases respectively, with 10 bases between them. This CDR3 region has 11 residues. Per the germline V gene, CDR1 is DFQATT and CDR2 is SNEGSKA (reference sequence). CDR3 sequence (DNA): TGCAGTGCTAGTCTAACAGTGGAAGCTTTCTTT. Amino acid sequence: CSASLTVEAFF.

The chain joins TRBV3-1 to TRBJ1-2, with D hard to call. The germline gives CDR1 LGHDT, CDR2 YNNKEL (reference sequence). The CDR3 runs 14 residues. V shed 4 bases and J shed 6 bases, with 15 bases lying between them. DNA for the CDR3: TGTGCCAGCAGCCTATTCGTCTCAAGCCATGGCTACACCTTC. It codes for CASSLFVSSHGYTF. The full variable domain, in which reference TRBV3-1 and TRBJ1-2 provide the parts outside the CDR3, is DTAVSQTPKYLVTQMGNDKSIKCEQNLGHDTMYWYKQDSKKFLKIMFSYNNKELIINETVPNRFSPKSPDKAHLNLHINSLELGDSAVYFCASSLFVSSHGYTFGSGTRLTVV.

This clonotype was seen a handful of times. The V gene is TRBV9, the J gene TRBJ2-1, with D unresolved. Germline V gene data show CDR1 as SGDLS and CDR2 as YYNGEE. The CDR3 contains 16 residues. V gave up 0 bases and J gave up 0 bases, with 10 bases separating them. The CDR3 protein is CASSVGPVSSYNEQFF. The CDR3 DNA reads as TGTGCCAGCAGCGTAGGTCCGGTTAGCTCCTACAATGAGCAGTTCTTC.

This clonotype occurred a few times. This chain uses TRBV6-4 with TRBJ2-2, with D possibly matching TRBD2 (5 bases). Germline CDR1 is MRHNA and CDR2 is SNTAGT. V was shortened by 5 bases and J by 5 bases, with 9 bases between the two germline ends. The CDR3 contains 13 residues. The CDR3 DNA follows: TGTGCCAGCAGTACATCGGGGACCGGGGAGCTGTTTTTT. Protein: CASSTSGTGELFF.